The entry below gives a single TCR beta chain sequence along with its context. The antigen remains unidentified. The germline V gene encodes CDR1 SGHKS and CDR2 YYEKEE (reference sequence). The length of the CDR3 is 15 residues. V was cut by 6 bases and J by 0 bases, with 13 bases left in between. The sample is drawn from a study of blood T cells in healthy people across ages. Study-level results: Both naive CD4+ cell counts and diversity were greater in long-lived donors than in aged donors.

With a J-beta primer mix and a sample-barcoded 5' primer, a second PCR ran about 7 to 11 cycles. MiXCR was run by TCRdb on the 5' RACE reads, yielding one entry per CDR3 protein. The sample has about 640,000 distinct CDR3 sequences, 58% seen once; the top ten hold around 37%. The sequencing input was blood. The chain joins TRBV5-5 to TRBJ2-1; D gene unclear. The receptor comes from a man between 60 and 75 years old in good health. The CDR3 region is CASTLVPGSYNEQFF. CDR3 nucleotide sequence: TGTGCCAGCACCCTGGTCCCGGGCTCCTACAATGAGCAGTTCTTC. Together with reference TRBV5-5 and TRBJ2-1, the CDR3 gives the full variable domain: DAGVTQSPTHLIKTRGQQVTLRCSPISGHKSVSWYQQVLGQGPQFIFQYYEKEERGRGNFPDRFSARQFPNYSSELNVNALLLGDSALYLCASTLVPGSYNEQFFGPGTRLTVL.